The 21 T cell receptor beta chains below all came from one sample that was sequenced in a study of blood T cell repertoires in COVID-19. The table came from immunoSEQ multiplex PCR; TCRdb's copy has only in-frame clones and leaves some out. The sample has under 300,000 clones, around 85% seen once. Sequenced input: peripheral blood. Every receptor here comes from a woman aged 80 or over with acute or convalescent COVID-19.

CDR3 sequence: CASSADSLNTEAFF. The CDR3 bases are TGTGCCAGCTCAGCGGACAGCCTGAACACTGAAGCTTTCTTT. The V gene is TRBV18, the J gene TRBJ1-1; a weak D match, TRBD1 (6 bases). Germline assignment: CDR1 KGHSH and CDR2 LQKENI. Trimming shortened V by 5 bases and J by 0 bases, and 10 bases separated the two germline ends. This CDR3 spans 14 amino acids. The full variable domain, in which reference TRBV18 and TRBJ1-1 provide the parts outside the CDR3, is NAGVMQNPRHLVRRRGQEARLRCSPMKGHSHVYWYRQLPEEGLKFMVYLQKENIIDESGMPKERFSAEFPKEGPSILRIQQVVRGDSAAYFCASSADSLNTEAFFGQGTRLTVV.

The rearrangement joins TRBV20-1 to TRBJ1-2, with 10 nucleotides matching TRBD1. Germline CDR1 and CDR2: DFQATT and SNEGSKA (reference sequence). The CDR3 extends over 14 amino acids. J gave up 8 bases and V 3 bases, and 9 bases lay outside the gene matches. The CDR3 DNA follows: TGCAGTGCTAGTACGACGGACAGGGGGTTAGGCTACACCTTC. Its translation: CSASTTDRGLGYTF.

This clone was found once. The rearrangement links TRBV27 to TRBJ1-3; the D gene is possibly TRBD1 (5 bases). Germline values: CDR1 MNHEY, CDR2 SMNVEV (reference sequence). The CDR3 runs 15 residues. Trimming left V 2 bases short and J 0 bases short, with 8 bases between. The chain's CDR3 is CASSLSRDSGNTIYF. The CDR3 nucleotides are TGTGCCAGCAGTTTAAGCAGGGACTCTGGAAACACCATATATTTT.

This chain joins TRBV2 and TRBJ2-2; D gene unclear. The CDR3 sequence is 14 residues long. The V gene lost 5 bases and the J gene lost 5 bases, with 12 bases spanning the gap. Germline loops: CDR1 SNHLY, CDR2 FYNNEI. The CDR3 spells CASSSSVVTGELFF. The CDR3 DNA reads as TGTGCCAGCAGTTCCTCAGTCGTTACCGGGGAGCTGTTTTTT. Drawing the rest from reference TRBV2 and TRBJ2-2, the complete variable domain is EPEVTQTPSHQVTQMGQEVILRCVPISNHLYFYWYRQILGQKVEFLVSFYNNEISEKSEIFDDQFSVERPDGSNFTLKIRSTKLEDSAMYFCASSSSVVTGELFFGEGSRLTVL.

This chain uses TRBV2 with TRBJ1-1; TRBD1 matches 7 bases. Germline V gene lookup returns CDR1 SNHLY and CDR2 FYNNEI. Losses at the gene ends were 6 bases for V and 4 bases for J; bases not matched to a gene: 2. This CDR3 has 12 residues. This CDR3 is CASRQGTTEAFF. The DNA for the CDR3 is TGTGCCAGCAGACAGGGGACCACTGAAGCTTTCTTT. Full variable domain (remainder filled in from reference TRBV2 and TRBJ1-1): EPEVTQTPSHQVTQMGQEVILRCVPISNHLYFYWYRQILGQKVEFLVSFYNNEISEKSEIFDDQFSVERPDGSNFTLKIRSTKLEDSAMYFCASRQGTTEAFFGQGTRLTVV.

The chain joins TRBV4-2 to TRBJ2-1; TRBD2 aligns across 7 bases. Per the germline V gene, CDR1 is LGHNA and CDR2 is YNFKEQ. The CDR3 has 13 residues. V lost 6 bases to trimming and J lost 9 bases; unmatched junction nucleotides: 8. CDR3 residues: CASSRGGRGEQFF. CDR3 DNA: TGTGCCAGCAGTCGCGGGGGTCGAGGTGAGCAGTTCTTC.

The rearrangement joins TRBV11-1 to TRBJ2-2; 8 bases match TRBD1. Germline lookup yields CDR1 SGHAT and CDR2 FQDESV (reference sequence). The CDR3 covers 15 residues. Trimming removed 3 bases from V and 2 bases from J; junction bases left unmatched: 2. The CDR3, as DNA: TGTGCCAGCAGCTTCGGGACAGGAAACACCGGGGAGCTGTTTTTT. Translated, it gives CASSFGTGNTGELFF.

The chain employs TRBV4-1 and TRBJ2-1; tentatively, D is TRBD2 (6 bases). V lost 1 base and J 1 base, leaving 8 bases between the germline ends. In germline, CDR1 is MGHRA, CDR2 YSYEKL. The CDR3 has 15 residues. The CDR3 sequence is CASSQAGVSYNEQFF. DNA of the CDR3: TGCGCCAGCAGCCAAGCGGGGGTGTCCTACAATGAGCAGTTCTTC.

J is TRBJ2-7 and V is TRBV7-2; 8 bases map to TRBD2. CDR3 size: 14 residues. Unmatched junction bases numbered 2, after V lost 1 base and J lost 3 bases. Germline loops: CDR1 SGHTA, CDR2 FQGNSA. The CDR3 region has the DNA TGTGCCAGCAGCTTAGACAGCGGGAGCTACGAGCAGTACTTC. Translation: CASSLDSGSYEQYF.

This chain connects TRBV7-3 to TRBJ2-3, with D tentatively TRBD2 (6 bases). The CDR3 runs to 13 residues. V gave up 1 base and J gave up 5 bases, with 7 bases separating them. The germline gives CDR1 SGHTA, CDR2 FQGTGA. CDR3 sequence reads: CASSLRRGDTQYF. The CDR3 nucleotides read TGTGCCAGCAGCTTAAGGAGGGGAGATACGCAGTATTTT.

The chain combines TRBV18 with TRBJ1-1, with TRBD1 matching 9 bases. The germline gives CDR1 KGHSH, CDR2 LQKENI. Trimming cost V 5 bases and J 1 base; bases outside gene matches: 5. The CDR3 totals 15 residues. This CDR3 reads CASSTSTGGNTEAFF. The CDR3 nucleotides read TGTGCCAGCTCAACCTCGACAGGGGGGAACACTGAAGCTTTCTTT.

The CDR3 is CASSGRDRVTDTQYF. The CDR3 nucleotides are TGTGCCAGCAGCGGGAGGGACAGGGTAACAGATACGCAGTATTTT. V is TRBV7-6 and J is TRBJ2-3, with 9 bases lining up with TRBD1. This CDR3 region has 15 residues. Germline V CDR1 and CDR2: SGHVS, FNYEAQ. J gave up 3 bases and V 5 bases, and 6 bases lay outside the gene matches. Full variable domain (remainder filled in from reference TRBV7-6 and TRBJ2-3): GAGVSQSPRYKVTKRGQDVALRCDPISGHVSLYWYRQALGQGPEFLTYFNYEAQQDKSGLPNDRFSAERPEGSISTLTIQRTEQRDSAMYRCASSGRDRVTDTQYFGPGTRLTVL.

The chain is built from TRBV30 and TRBJ2-2; D gene ambiguous. CDR1 and CDR2 from the germline V gene are GTSNPN and SVGIG (reference sequence). This CDR3 has 15 amino acids. V dropped 0 bases and J dropped 0 bases, with 8 bases sitting between them. CDR3 protein: CAWSVGSPNTGELFF. The CDR3 DNA is TGTGCCTGGAGTGTGGGTAGCCCGAACACCGGGGAGCTGTTTTTT. The whole variable domain, remainder taken from reference TRBV30 and TRBJ2-2, is SQTIHQWPATLVQPVGSPLSLECTVEGTSNPNLYWYRQAAGRGLQLLFYSVGIGQISSEVPQNLSASRPQDRQFILSSKKLLLSDSGFYLCAWSVGSPNTGELFFGEGSRLTVL.

This chain's CDR3 is CASGTGQNTEAFF. CDR3 DNA: TGTGCCTCGGGTACAGGGCAGAACACTGAAGCTTTCTTT. The V call is TRBV10-3, the J call TRBJ1-1; a possible D gene is TRBD1 (6 bases). CDR1 and CDR2 from the germline V gene are ENHRY and SYGVKD. The CDR3 sequence is 13 residues long. Trimming took 11 bases from V and 1 from J, leaving 14 bases between them.

The CDR3 sequence is CASSRDRNNSPLHF. The DNA for the CDR3 is TGCGCCAGCAGCAGGGACAGAAATAATTCACCCCTCCACTTT. The chain recombines TRBV5-1 with TRBJ1-6, with 7 bases lining up with TRBD1. CDR3 length: 14 residues. CDR1 and CDR2 from the germline V gene are SGHRS and YFSETQ. Trimming at V came to 4 bases and at J to 5 bases, leaving 3 bases not matched to a gene.

The chain couples TRBV19 to TRBJ1-1; TRBD1 matches 8 bases. The CDR3 consists of 13 residues. After removal of 9 bases from V and 3 bases from J, the junction contained 6 bases not matched to a gene. Germline V gene sequence: CDR1 LNHDA, CDR2 SQIVND (reference sequence). CDR3 sequence (DNA): TGTGCCAGCGCGACAGGGGTGGACACTGAAGCTTTCTTT. As protein: CASATGVDTEAFF.

V gene TRBV5-1 combines with J gene TRBJ1-1, with D maybe TRBD1 (5 bases). V was cut by 3 bases and J by 1 base, with 10 bases left in between. The CDR3 sequence is 14 residues long. From germline, CDR1 is SGHRS and CDR2 YFSETQ. CDR3 sequence reads: CASSWEGQNTEAFF. The CDR3, as DNA: TGCGCCAGCAGCTGGGAGGGGCAGAACACTGAAGCTTTCTTT.

This chain uses TRBV19 with TRBJ2-2; 10 bases are shared with TRBD1. Germline V gene sequence: CDR1 LNHDA, CDR2 SQIVND (reference sequence). CDR3 length equals 16 residues. With 2 bases clipped from V and 1 base from J, the junction kept 1 base outside the gene matches. CDR3 residues: CASSIRTGGNTGELFF. DNA for the CDR3: TGTGCCAGTAGTATAAGGACAGGGGGGAACACCGGGGAGCTGTTTTTT.

This chain connects TRBV2 to TRBJ1-6, with D tentatively TRBD1 (5 bases). CDR3 length equals 15 residues. Germline values: CDR1 SNHLY, CDR2 FYNNEI. The V and J ends lost 8 bases and 9 bases respectively, with 20 bases between them. The CDR3, as DNA: TGTGCCAGCCGGTACAGGCTCTTAGTCTCTTCACCCCTCCACTTT. Encoded protein: CASRYRLLVSSPLHF. The variable domain in full, completed from reference TRBV2 and TRBJ1-6, reads EPEVTQTPSHQVTQMGQEVILRCVPISNHLYFYWYRQILGQKVEFLVSFYNNEISEKSEIFDDQFSVERPDGSNFTLKIRSTKLEDSAMYFCASRYRLLVSSPLHFGNGTRLTVT.

The gene calls are TRBV5-1 and TRBJ2-3; no reliable D call. Germline assignment: CDR1 SGHRS and CDR2 YFSETQ. This CDR3 has 14 residues. V dropped 2 bases and J dropped 2 bases, with 9 bases sitting between them. The CDR3 DNA is TGCGCCAGCAGCTTAGCAGCGTTCACAGATACGCAGTATTTT. It specifies CASSLAAFTDTQYF.

V is TRBV6-5 and J is TRBJ2-2, with D possibly being TRBD2 (5 bases). CDR1 is MNHEY, CDR2 SVGAGI, per germline. The CDR3 totals 13 residues. Trimming removed 10 bases from V and 6 bases from J, with 15 bases in between. The CDR3: CATLPRGSGELFF. The CDR3 nucleotides read TGTGCCACCCTTCCCCGAGGGTCCGGGGAGCTGTTTTTT.